This T cell receptor (beta chain) was retrieved from a study of blood T cell repertoires in COVID-19. Germline lookup yields CDR1 SEHNR and CDR2 FQNEAQ (reference sequence). V trimming: 1 base; J trimming: 6 bases; junction bases outside the gene matches: 2. The CDR3 runs 14 residues. Assay: immunoSEQ multiplex PCR; the TCRdb copy retains only in-frame clones and omits some. The data hold roughly 160,000 clones, with more than 75% observed a single time. The V call is TRBV7-9, the J call TRBJ1-5; 8 bases are shared with TRBD1. The sample consisted of peripheral blood. This TCR was recovered from a man younger than 35 with COVID-19, enrolled during active disease. This chain's CDR3 is CASSLGTGRQPQHF. CDR3 nucleotide sequence: TGTGCCAGCAGCTTAGGGACAGGGCGTCAGCCCCAGCATTTT.